This TCR beta chain was recorded in a study of Graves' ophthalmopathy and Graves' hyperthyroidism. This clonotype was seen at least ten times. CDR3 regions of TCR beta were amplified from RNA transcripts. Investigators did first-round RT-PCR with HTBI primers, then second-round multiplex PCR. TCRdb re-called the multiplex PCR reads through MiXCR, storing one row per CDR3 protein. This sample yields about 220,000 distinct CDR3 sequences, of which 20% to 25% are seen a single time; around two fifths belongs to the top ten. Germline lookup yields CDR1 SEHNR and CDR2 FQNEAQ (reference sequence). V shed 5 bases and J shed 2 bases, with 13 bases lying between them. The CDR3 covers 14 residues.

The receptor was derived from a woman in her 50s with Graves' ophthalmopathy. Specimen: peripheral blood. The chain has TRBV7-9 and TRBJ2-7; D may be TRBD1 (5 bases). The chain's CDR3 is CASSADRRPYEQYF. The CDR3 DNA reads as TGTGCCAGCAGCGCAGACAGAAGACCCTACGAGCAGTACTTC.